This T cell receptor (beta chain) was obtained from a study of OX40 agonist ivuxolimab in advanced cancers. Across the study: 40% to 50% of patients had received prior checkpoint inhibitor therapy. Three individuals attained partial responses, comprising one hepatocellular carcinoma case and two cutaneous melanoma cases.

Overall study findings and caveats: CD4+ and CD8+ blood T cells expanded clonally by week 6 at 0.1 to 3.0 mg/kg.

The assay was immunoSEQ multiplex PCR, and TCRdb's table has in-frame clones only and misses some. The profile shows approximately 20,000 clones, around 84% of them singletons. Baseline was the first blood sampling point, followed by cycle 4 day 1 and cycle 7 day 1. Concerning this clone itself: Its cognate antigen is unknown.

The sequence derives from an adult with an advanced solid tumor such as melanoma, head and neck, liver or kidney cancer. Specimen: CD4+ or CD8+ T cells sorted from blood, collected in a trial of the OX40 agonist ivuxolimab.

For the CDR3, the DNA is TGTGCCAGTAGTGGGGTAGGGCACACCGGGGAGCTGTTTTTT. Protein product: CASSGVGHTGELFF. J is TRBJ2-2 and V is TRBV19; D gene ambiguous. This CDR3 is built from 14 residues. Germline CDR1 is LNHDA and CDR2 is SQIVND (reference sequence). Trimming left V 5 bases short and J 3 bases short, with 10 bases between.